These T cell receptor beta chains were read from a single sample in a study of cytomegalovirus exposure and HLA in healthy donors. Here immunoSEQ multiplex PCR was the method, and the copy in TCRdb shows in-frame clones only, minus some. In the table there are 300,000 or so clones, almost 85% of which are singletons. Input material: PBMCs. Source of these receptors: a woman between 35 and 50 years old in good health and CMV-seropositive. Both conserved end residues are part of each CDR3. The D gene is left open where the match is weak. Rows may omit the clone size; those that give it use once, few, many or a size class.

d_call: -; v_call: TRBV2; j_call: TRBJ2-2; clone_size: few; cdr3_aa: CASSEVGGLDTGELFF; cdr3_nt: TGTGCCAGCAGTGAAGTCGGGGGGCTGGACACCGGGGAGCTGTTTTTT
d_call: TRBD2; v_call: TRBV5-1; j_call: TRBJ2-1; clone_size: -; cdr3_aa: CASSLGLAKNNEQFF; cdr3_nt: TGCGCCAGCAGCTTGGGACTAGCGAAGAACAATGAGCAGTTCTTC
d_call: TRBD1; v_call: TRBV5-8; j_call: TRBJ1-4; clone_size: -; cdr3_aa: CASSLDRGVSEKLFF; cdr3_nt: TGTGCCAGCAGCTTGGACAGGGGGGTCTCTGAAAAACTGTTTTTT
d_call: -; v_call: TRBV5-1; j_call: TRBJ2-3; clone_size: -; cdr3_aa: CASSLGTPNTDTQYF; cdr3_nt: TGCGCCAGCAGCTTGGGGACACCAAACACAGATACGCAGTATTTT
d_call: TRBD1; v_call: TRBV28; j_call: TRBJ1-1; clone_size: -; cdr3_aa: CASSPETGGNTEAFF; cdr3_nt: TGTGCCAGCAGTCCAGAAACAGGGGGGAACACTGAAGCTTTCTTT
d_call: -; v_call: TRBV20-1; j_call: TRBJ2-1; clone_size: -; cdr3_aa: CSATSFDEQFF; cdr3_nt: TGCAGTGCTACGAGCTTCGATGAGCAGTTCTTC
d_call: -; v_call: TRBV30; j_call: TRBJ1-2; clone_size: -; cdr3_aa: CAWSALLRGYGYTF; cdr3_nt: TGTGCCTGGAGTGCGCTTCTTCGAGGCTATGGCTACACCTTC
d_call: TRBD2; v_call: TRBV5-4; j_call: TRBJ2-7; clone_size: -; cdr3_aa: CASSIDIGGSSYEQYF; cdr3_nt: TGTGCCAGCAGCATAGATATTGGCGGGAGCTCCTACGAGCAGTACTTC
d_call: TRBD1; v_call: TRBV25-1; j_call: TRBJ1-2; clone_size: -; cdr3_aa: CANSGQRDRGFSYGYTF; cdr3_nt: TGTGCCAACAGTGGCCAAAGGGACAGGGGGTTTAGCTATGGCTACACCTTC
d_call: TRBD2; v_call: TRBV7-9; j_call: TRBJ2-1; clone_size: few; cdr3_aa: CASERLAGDEQFF; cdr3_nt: TGTGCCAGCGAAAGACTAGCGGGAGATGAGCAGTTCTTC
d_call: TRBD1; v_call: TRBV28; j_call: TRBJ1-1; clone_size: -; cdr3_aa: CASIIGTGNTEAFF; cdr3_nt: TGTGCCAGCATCATTGGGACAGGGAACACTGAAGCTTTCTTT
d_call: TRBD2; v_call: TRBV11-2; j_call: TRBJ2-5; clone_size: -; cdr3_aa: CASSLDLAGGGETQYF; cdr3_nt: TGTGCCAGCAGCTTAGATCTAGCGGGTGGCGGGGAGACCCAGTACTTC
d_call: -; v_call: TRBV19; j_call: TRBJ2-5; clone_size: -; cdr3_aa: CASKRLGTNQETQYF; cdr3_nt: TGTGCCAGTAAACGACTAGGGACCAACCAAGAGACCCAGTACTTC
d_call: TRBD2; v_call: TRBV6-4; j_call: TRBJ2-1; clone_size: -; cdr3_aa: CASKVTGTSAYNEQFF; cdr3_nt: TGTGCCAGCAAGGTTACCGGGACTAGCGCCTACAATGAGCAGTTCTTC
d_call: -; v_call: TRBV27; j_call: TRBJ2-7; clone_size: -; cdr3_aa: CASRPLSSYEQYF; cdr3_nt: TGTGCCAGCAGACCCCTTAGCTCCTACGAGCAGTACTTC